This TCR beta chain was found in a study of beta chain features in type 1 diabetes. This clone was seen a few times. Its specificity is unknown. V gave up 3 bases and J gave up 10 bases, with 20 bases separating them. The CDR3 loop spans 15 amino acids. CDR1 is SGDLS, CDR2 YYNGEE, per germline. Isolated RNA was reverse transcribed in full, so expressed TCRB transcripts were sequenced. The repertoire was sequenced with immunoSEQ multiplex PCR; TCRdb's copy has only in-frame clones and lacks some. The sample consists of hundreds of thousands of clones, 7% to 10% of them appearing once. Overall study findings and caveats: A moderate, significant TCRB CDR3 shortening appeared in type 1 diabetes across four CD4+ subsets.

This sequence joins TRBV9 and TRBJ2-1, with D unclear. Source material: central memory CD4+ T cells from blood. The clonotype comes from a man aged 25 to 40 with type 1 diabetes. The CDR3 DNA is TGTGCCAGCAGCGCCCAGACTGGGTCTGGCATAGAGCAGTTCTTC. Residues: CASSAQTGSGIEQFF.